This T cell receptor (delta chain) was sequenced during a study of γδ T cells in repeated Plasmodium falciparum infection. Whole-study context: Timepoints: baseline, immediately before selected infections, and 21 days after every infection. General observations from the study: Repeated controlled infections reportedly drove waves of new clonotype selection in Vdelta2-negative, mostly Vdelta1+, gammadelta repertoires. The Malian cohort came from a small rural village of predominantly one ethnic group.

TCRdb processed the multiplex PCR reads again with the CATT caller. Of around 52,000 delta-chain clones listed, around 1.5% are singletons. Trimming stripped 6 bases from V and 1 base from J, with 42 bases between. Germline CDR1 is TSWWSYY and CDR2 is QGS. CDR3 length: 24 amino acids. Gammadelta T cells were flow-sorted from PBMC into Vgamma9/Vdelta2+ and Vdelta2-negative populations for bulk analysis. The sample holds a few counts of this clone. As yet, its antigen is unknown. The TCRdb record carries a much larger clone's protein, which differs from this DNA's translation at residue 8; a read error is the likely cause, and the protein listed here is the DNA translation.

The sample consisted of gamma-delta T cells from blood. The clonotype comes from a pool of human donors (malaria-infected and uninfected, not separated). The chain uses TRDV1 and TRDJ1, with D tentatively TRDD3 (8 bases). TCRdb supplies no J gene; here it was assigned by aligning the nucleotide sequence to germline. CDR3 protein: CALGRSKTPAFLRGIGGGTDKLIF. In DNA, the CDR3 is TGTGCTCTTGGCCGATCAAAGACTCCTGCCTTCCTTCGGGGGATAGGAGGGGGCACCGATAAACTCATCTTT.